The clone carrying this T cell receptor beta chain was found many times. Its target is unknown. This entry is derived from a study of tumor-infiltrating lymphocytes in primary liver carcinoma. The study, taken as a whole, reports: In tumor-adjacent and tumor-blood pairs, overlap was lower than in tumor region pairs.

RNA and DNA were co-extracted from around 20-30 mg of unsorted bulk tissue. The researchers produced TCR beta cDNA from approximately 460 ng total RNA with a constant-region primer. Three nested multiplex PCR rounds, a slightly modified ARM-PCR, produced the libraries for TCR beta. TRBV1-TRBV30 forward primers and a C-beta reverse primer were used in the first two PCR rounds, which each ran for around 11 cycles. TCRdb recomputed calls from the multiplex PCR reads with MiXCR, one row per CDR3 protein. Of about 120,000 distinct CDR3 sequences listed, about two thirds are singletons. Germline V gene lookup returns CDR1 GTSNPN and CDR2 SVGIG (reference sequence). The CDR3 has 13 amino acids. V gave up 4 bases and J gave up 2 bases, with 12 bases separating them.

The J gene is TRBJ2-7, the V gene TRBV30; D might be TRBD2 (6 bases). Material: tumor-adjacent normal liver tissue. The TCR sequence derives from a woman aged 60 to 75 with primary liver carcinoma and hepatitis B virus infection. The chain's CDR3 is CAWNWGRTYEQYF. The CDR3 region has the DNA TGTGCCTGGAATTGGGGGAGGACCTACGAGCAGTACTTC.